These 28 T cell receptor beta chains were sequenced from one sample in a study of shared clonotypes between healthy human individuals. Method: immunoSEQ multiplex PCR; TCRdb's copy keeps in-frame clones and lacks some. The sample lists a few million clones; approximately 92% were seen once. CD8 cells regarded as naive lacked CD45RO, were positively chosen for CCR7, and omitted terminally differentiated effector memory CD45RA+ cells. Specimen: naive CD8+ T cells from PBMCs. These receptors all come from a young man in good health. Some clones in this sample may be carry-over from other donors' samples.

The chain links TRBV28 to TRBJ1-4, with D maybe TRBD1 (6 bases). The CDR3 has 13 amino acids. V lost 4 bases to trimming and J lost 10 bases, with 13 bases between them. The germline gives CDR1 MDHEN, CDR2 SYDVKM. The CDR3 spells CASSYSRGGKLFF. The CDR3 DNA follows: TGTGCCAGCAGTTACTCTAGGGGGGGAAAACTGTTTTTT.

The chain is built from TRBV5-6 and TRBJ2-5; D is ambiguous. The CDR3 has 13 residues. Trimming removed 4 bases from V and 5 bases from J, with 12 bases in between. Germline V CDR1 and CDR2: SGHDT, YYEEEE. CDR3 DNA sequence: TGTGCCAGCAGCCCGGAGTCGAGTGAGACCCAGTACTTC. Protein sequence: CASSPESSETQYF.

V gene TRBV28 combines with J gene TRBJ2-7; a possible D gene is TRBD1 (6 bases). The germline CDR1 and CDR2 sequences are MDHEN and SYDVKM. The V gene lost 4 bases and the J gene lost 2 bases, with 12 bases spanning the gap. This CDR3 contains 14 residues. The CDR3 bases are TGTGCCAGCAGTTACCGGGACATAACCTACGAGCAGTACTTC. Amino acid sequence: CASSYRDITYEQYF.

The rearrangement joins TRBV11-1 to TRBJ2-7; D not certain. The V gene lost 5 bases and the J gene lost 7 bases, with 15 bases spanning the gap. This CDR3 has 13 residues. Germline CDR1 reads SGHAT; CDR2 reads FQDESV (reference sequence). CDR3 residues: CASSPPSQREQYF. In DNA, the CDR3 is TGTGCCAGCAGCCCTCCCTCTCAGCGAGAGCAGTACTTC.

This clone was seen more than once but under ten times. This chain links TRBV7-8 with TRBJ1-5, with D possibly matching TRBD1 (6 bases). Germline V CDR1 and CDR2: SGHVS, FQNEAQ. V was pared by 4 bases and J by 0 bases, with 10 bases between. This CDR3 spans 15 amino acids. CDR3 DNA: TGTGCCAGCAGCTCCGGGGGCAATAGCAATCAGCCCCAGCATTTT. As protein: CASSSGGNSNQPQHF.

This chain uses TRBV18 with TRBJ2-2; D not certain. Germline assignment: CDR1 KGHSH and CDR2 LQKENI. This CDR3 is built from 15 residues. The V gene lost 5 bases and the J gene lost 0 bases, with 10 bases spanning the gap. CDR3 in amino acids: CASSSPLANTGELFF. The CDR3 coding sequence is TGTGCCAGCTCAAGTCCACTCGCGAACACCGGGGAGCTGTTTTTT.

This clone was seen once. CDR3 in DNA: TGTGCCAGCAGCTTATCCCCGGGCTTCTCCTACAATGAGCAGTTCTTC. It encodes CASSLSPGFSYNEQFF. V is TRBV7-6 and J is TRBJ2-1, with D unresolved. Germline V gene sequence: CDR1 SGHVS, CDR2 FNYEAQ. This CDR3 has 16 residues. Trimming pared 2 bases from V and 0 bases from J, leaving 11 bases between.

The V and J genes are TRBV27 and TRBJ1-5, with 9 nucleotides matching TRBD1. With V trimmed by 2 bases and J by 6 bases, 2 bases remained unmatched. Germline lookup yields CDR1 MNHEY and CDR2 SMNVEV (reference sequence). The CDR3 is 14 amino acids. CDR3 amino acids: CASSLRQGVQPQHF. Written as DNA, the CDR3 is TGTGCCAGCAGTTTACGACAGGGGGTTCAGCCCCAGCATTTT.

The chain combines TRBV9 with TRBJ2-1; 9 nucleotides align to TRBD2. There are 15 residues in the CDR3. CDR1 is SGDLS, CDR2 YYNGEE, per germline. The J segment lost 8 bases and the V segment lost 3 bases, leaving 9 bases of the junction unmatched. CDR3 nucleotides: TGTGCCAGCAGCGACCCTTTAGCGGGAGAGGATGAGCAGTTCTTC. Protein product: CASSDPLAGEDEQFF.

This clone has just one count. The chain couples TRBV2 to TRBJ2-7, with 10 bases aligning to TRBD2. Losses at the gene ends were 7 bases for V and 3 bases for J; bases not matched to a gene: 12. CDR1 and CDR2 from the germline V gene are SNHLY and FYNNEI. There are 16 residues in the CDR3. The CDR3 is CASIRTSGITIYEQYF. CDR3 sequence (DNA): TGTGCCAGCATTAGAACTAGCGGGATCACCATCTACGAGCAGTACTTC.

The chain combines TRBV7-9 with TRBJ2-7; 12 bases are a match to TRBD2. Germline lookup yields CDR1 SEHNR and CDR2 FQNEAQ (reference sequence). This CDR3 has 15 amino acids. The V gene end was trimmed by 5 bases and the J gene end by 6 bases; junction bases not matched to a gene: 8. CDR3 nucleotide sequence: TGTGCCAGCAGCCCCCGACTAGCGGGAGCCGTCGAGCAGTACTTC. It translates to CASSPRLAGAVEQYF.

This sequence joins TRBV27 and TRBJ2-1; 9 nucleotides agree with TRBD2. V gave up 8 bases and J gave up 6 bases; unmatched junction bases: 5. Germline CDR1 reads MNHEY; CDR2 reads SMNVEV (reference sequence). CDR3 length: 13 amino acids. This CDR3 reads CASGPSGANEQFF. In DNA form, the CDR3 reads TGTGCCAGCGGGCCTAGCGGGGCCAATGAGCAGTTCTTC.

The CDR3 DNA reads TGTGCCAGCAGCTCACCGGACGGGGAAAAACTGTTTTTT. Translation: CASSSPDGEKLFF. This chain connects TRBV7-9 to TRBJ1-4; D not certain. V dropped 4 bases and J dropped 8 bases, with 11 bases sitting between them. The CDR3 is 13 residues long. Germline assignment: CDR1 SEHNR and CDR2 FQNEAQ (reference sequence).

The count of this clone is one. V and J are TRBV7-9 and TRBJ2-7; D uncertain. This CDR3 is built from 15 residues. Germline CDR1 and CDR2: SEHNR and FQNEAQ (reference sequence). Between the trimmed V and J ends, which lost 3 bases and 6 bases, there was a span of 18 bases. The CDR3 nucleotides are TGTGCCAGCAGCTTGCCCATCCGAGGTAGAGGCGAGCAGTACTTC. This translates into CASSLPIRGRGEQYF.

The CDR3 sequence: CASSPTSGLAGGEQFF. In DNA form, the CDR3 reads TGTGCCAGCAGCCCTACATCGGGACTAGCGGGAGGTGAGCAGTTCTTC. The chain links TRBV4-2 to TRBJ2-1; 15 bases are a match to TRBD2. The CDR3 contains 16 residues. CDR1 LGHNA and CDR2 YNFKEQ come from the germline V gene. V dropped 4 bases and J dropped 9; count of bases not matched to a gene: 7.

The J gene is TRBJ2-7, the V gene TRBV28; D ambiguous. V lost 7 bases and J lost 1, with 8 bases in between. Germline lookup yields CDR1 MDHEN and CDR2 SYDVKM. This CDR3 spans 12 amino acids. CDR3 DNA sequence: TGTGCCAGCAAAAGCCCTTCCTACGAGCAGTACTTC. Translation gives CASKSPSYEQYF.

V is TRBV27 and J is TRBJ2-7, with D possibly TRBD1 on 6 matching bases. Germline assignment: CDR1 MNHEY and CDR2 SMNVEV (reference sequence). The V end was cut by 6 bases, the J end by 6 bases, with 21 bases between. The CDR3 is 15 amino acids. The CDR3 DNA reads TGTGCCAGCAGCGGTACAGGGCAGGGCCAAGGCGAGCAGTACTTC. Translating gives CASSGTGQGQGEQYF.

This chain joins TRBV27 and TRBJ1-2; 9 nucleotides align to TRBD1. CDR1 MNHEY and CDR2 SMNVEV come from the germline V gene (reference sequence). V dropped 9 bases and J dropped 6; count of bases not matched to a gene: 11. There are 14 residues in the CDR3. CDR3 protein: CARRTGTGRDGYTF. The CDR3 bases are TGTGCCAGGAGGACGGGGACAGGGAGGGATGGCTACACCTTC.

The chain uses TRBV6-5 and TRBJ1-2, with unresolved D. The CDR3 covers 15 residues. CDR1 MNHEY and CDR2 SVGAGI come from the germline V gene. Between the trimmed V and J ends, which lost 0 bases and 3 bases, there was a span of 11 bases. The CDR3 DNA reads TGTGCCAGCAGTTACTCCGGGAGCGAACACTATGGCTACACCTTC. This gives the protein CASSYSGSEHYGYTF.

The CDR3 protein is CASSLGDSMFTDTQYF. CDR3 DNA sequence: TGTGCCAGCAGCTTGGGGGACTCCATGTTCACAGATACGCAGTATTTT. V usage is TRBV5-4 and J usage is TRBJ2-3, with D possibly being TRBD2 (6 bases). V was shortened by 0 bases and J by 2 bases, with 13 bases between the two germline ends. The CDR3 spans 16 residues. Germline CDR1 SGHNT, CDR2 YYREEE (reference sequence).

The chain has TRBV12-5 and TRBJ2-5, with 11 bases matching TRBD2. Trimming took 8 bases from V and 2 from J; bases not matched to a gene: 7. Germline V gene lookup returns CDR1 LGHNT and CDR2 FRNRAP. The CDR3 is 15 amino acids. The CDR3 nucleotides read TGTGCTAGTACTTCCGGGACTAGCGGACAAGAGACCCAGTACTTC. This sequence encodes CASTSGTSGQETQYF.

The chain links TRBV7-6 to TRBJ2-1, with TRBD2 matching 12 bases. The CDR3 runs to 17 residues. The trim removed 5 bases at V and 0 bases at J, leaving 5 bases unmatched. Germline V gene data show CDR1 as SGHVS and CDR2 as FNYEAQ. The CDR3 bases are TGTGCCAGCAGCCCCGGACTAGCGGGACGCTCCTACAATGAGCAGTTCTTC. Its protein product is CASSPGLAGRSYNEQFF. Based on the CDR3 plus reference TRBV7-6 and TRBJ2-1, the full variable domain is GAGVSQSPRYKVTKRGQDVALRCDPISGHVSLYWYRQALGQGPEFLTYFNYEAQQDKSGLPNDRFSAERPEGSISTLTIQRTEQRDSAMYRCASSPGLAGRSYNEQFFGPGTRLTVL.

The rearrangement uses TRBV11-2 and TRBJ2-1; 8 bases agree with TRBD1. V was clipped by 2 bases and J by 8 bases; unmatched bases: 17. The length of the CDR3 is 18 residues. Germline CDR1 and CDR2: SGHAT and FQNNGV. The CDR3 here is CASSLTLQTGGFFDEQFF. DNA for the CDR3: TGTGCCAGCAGCTTAACCTTACAAACAGGGGGGTTTTTTGATGAGCAGTTCTTC.

The chain couples TRBV7-8 to TRBJ1-4; TRBD1 matches 9 bases. Looked up from germline, CDR1 is SGHVS and CDR2 is FQNEAQ. Trimming took 5 bases from V and 7 from J; bases not matched to a gene: 8. The CDR3 length is 15 residues. CDR3 sequence reads: CASSPPGQGPEKLFF. CDR3 DNA: TGTGCCAGCAGCCCTCCGGGACAGGGCCCTGAAAAACTGTTTTTT.

The chain carries TRBV29-1 and TRBJ2-2; possibly TRBD2 for D (5 bases). Trimming shortened V by 0 bases and J by 7 bases, and 9 bases separated the two germline ends. The CDR3 sequence is 13 residues long. From germline, CDR1 is SQVTM and CDR2 ANQGSEA. This CDR3 reads CSVEDQRGGELFF. In nucleotides, the CDR3 is TGCAGCGTTGAAGATCAACGGGGCGGGGAGCTGTTTTTT.

CDR3 nucleotides: TGTGCCAGCAGCTTCGTTAAGGCAGCTTTCTTT. Protein: CASSFVKAAFF. The V call is TRBV7-9, the J call TRBJ1-1, with D hard to call. The V end was cut by 3 bases, the J end by 10 bases, with 9 bases between. In germline, CDR1 is SEHNR, CDR2 FQNEAQ (reference sequence). The CDR3 covers 11 residues.

The chain joins TRBV27 to TRBJ2-1, with a tentative D call TRBD1 (5 bases). Germline V gene lookup returns CDR1 MNHEY and CDR2 SMNVEV (reference sequence). Trimming pared 2 bases from V and 9 bases from J, leaving 11 bases between. The CDR3 has 13 residues. This CDR3 reads CASSLAQGTEQFF. As DNA, the CDR3 is TGTGCCAGCAGTTTAGCCCAGGGCACTGAGCAGTTCTTC.

The V gene is TRBV15, the J gene TRBJ1-3; tentatively, D is TRBD1 (6 bases). CDR3 length: 18 amino acids. CDR1 LNHNV and CDR2 YYDKDF come from the germline V gene (reference sequence). Trimming stripped 2 bases from V and 2 bases from J, with 19 bases between. The DNA for the CDR3 is TGTGCCACCAGCAGACTCGTCAGTCCAGGGGCGCCTGGAAACACCATATATTTT. This sequence encodes CATSRLVSPGAPGNTIYF.